A selection of T cell receptor beta chains follows, all from one sample in a study of Graves' ophthalmopathy and Graves' hyperthyroidism. Via MiXCR, TCRdb re-called the multiplex PCR reads, giving one row per CDR3 protein. This sample has about 390,000 distinct CDR3 sequences, with 15% found just once. The sequenced material came from peripheral blood. The source is a young woman with stable Graves' hyperthyroidism. CDR3s include the opening cysteine and the closing phenylalanine or tryptophan. The D gene is left open where the match is weak. Some rows mark clone size as missing; the rest say once, few, many or name a class of expanded clone.

D gene: .; clone size: few; V gene: TRBV11-3; J gene: TRBJ2-4; CDR3 protein: CASRGLAKNIKYF; CDR3 DNA: TGTGCCAGCAGGGGGCTAGCCAAAAACATTAAGTACTTC
D gene: TRBD2; clone size: many; V gene: TRBV5-1; J gene: TRBJ2-7; CDR3 protein: CASSLRTSGGTSPYEQYF; CDR3 DNA: TGCGCCAGCAGCTTACGGACTAGCGGGGGGACTTCCCCCTACGAGCAGTACTTC
D gene: .; clone size: many; V gene: TRBV6-2/TRBV6-3; J gene: TRBJ1-1; CDR3 protein: CASGQRGFTEAFF; CDR3 DNA: TGTGCCAGCGGCCAACGGGGGTTCACTGAAGCTTTCTTT
D gene: .; clone size: many; V gene: TRBV12-3/TRBV12-4; J gene: TRBJ1-2; CDR3 protein: CASSFTGKAHGYTF; CDR3 DNA: TGTGCCAGCAGTTTTACAGGGAAAGCCCATGGCTACACCTTC
D gene: .; clone size: .; V gene: TRBV4-2; J gene: TRBJ2-2; CDR3 protein: CASSQVGAGANTGELFF; CDR3 DNA: TGTGCCAGCAGCCAAGTTGGAGCTGGGGCGAACACCGGGGAGCTGTTTTTT
D gene: .; clone size: .; V gene: TRBV4-1; J gene: TRBJ1-1; CDR3 protein: CASSQVGRPYEAFF; CDR3 DNA: TGCGCCAGCAGCCAAGTCGGCAGGCCCTATGAAGCTTTCTTT
D gene: TRBD1; clone size: many; V gene: TRBV7-8; J gene: TRBJ2-7; CDR3 protein: CASSLGTGGYRRLDEQYF; CDR3 DNA: TGTGCCAGCAGCTTGGGGACAGGGGGCTATCGGCGACTCGACGAGCAGTACTTC
D gene: .; clone size: .; V gene: TRBV6-2/TRBV6-3; J gene: TRBJ2-7; CDR3 protein: CATEWGPYEQYF; CDR3 DNA: TGTGCCACCGAATGGGGGCCCTACGAGCAGTACTTC
D gene: TRBD1; clone size: many; V gene: TRBV6-2/TRBV6-3; J gene: TRBJ1-6; CDR3 protein: CASSDRGLRNSPLHF; CDR3 DNA: TGTGCCAGCAGCGACAGGGGTCTGAGGAATTCACCCCTCCACTTT
D gene: .; clone size: .; V gene: TRBV5-1; J gene: TRBJ2-5; CDR3 protein: CASSFDMGDQYF; CDR3 DNA: TGCGCCAGCAGCTTCGATATGGGAGACCAGTACTTC
D gene: .; clone size: .; V gene: TRBV5-4; J gene: TRBJ1-6; CDR3 protein: CATQGPWDSPLHF; CDR3 DNA: TGTGCCACCCAGGGGCCGTGGGATTCACCCCTCCACTTT
D gene: .; clone size: many; V gene: TRBV20-1; J gene: TRBJ2-5; CDR3 protein: CSARPSWPLEETQYF; CDR3 DNA: TGCAGTGCTAGGCCCTCGTGGCCTTTGGAAGAGACCCAGTACTTC
D gene: .; clone size: many; V gene: TRBV11-1; J gene: TRBJ1-1; CDR3 protein: CASSLVKTLGVNTEAFF; CDR3 DNA: TGTGCCAGCAGCTTGGTCAAGACCCTGGGAGTAAACACTGAAGCTTTCTTT
D gene: TRBD1; clone size: .; V gene: TRBV13; J gene: TRBJ1-5; CDR3 protein: CASSEDTGGRGFTGNQPQHF; CDR3 DNA: TGTGCCAGCAGCGAAGACACCGGGGGCAGGGGGTTCACGGGCAATCAGCCCCAGCATTTT
D gene: TRBD1; clone size: many; V gene: TRBV29-1; J gene: TRBJ2-5; CDR3 protein: CSVFNFGQGGPTF; CDR3 DNA: TGCAGCGTTTTCAACTTCGGACAGGGGGGCCCGACCTTC
D gene: .; clone size: many; V gene: TRBV13; J gene: TRBJ2-7; CDR3 protein: CASSPQGLNEQYF; CDR3 DNA: TGTGCCAGCAGCCCCCAAGGGTTGAACGAGCAGTACTTC
D gene: TRBD1; clone size: .; V gene: TRBV15; J gene: TRBJ2-5; CDR3 protein: CATSSPTGGQETQYF; CDR3 DNA: TGTGCCACCAGCAGTCCGACAGGGGGCCAAGAGACCCAGTACTTC
D gene: TRBD1; clone size: many; V gene: TRBV19; J gene: TRBJ1-1; CDR3 protein: CASRGQGDTEAFF; CDR3 DNA: TGTGCCAGTAGGGGACAGGGGGACACTGAAGCTTTCTTT
D gene: .; clone size: few; V gene: TRBV12-3/TRBV12-4; J gene: TRBJ2-5; CDR3 protein: CASSQPDINQETQYF; CDR3 DNA: TGTGCCAGCAGCCAACCGGACATAAACCAAGAGACCCAGTACTTC
D gene: .; clone size: few; V gene: TRBV19; J gene: TRBJ1-1; CDR3 protein: CASSSEGYTEAFF; CDR3 DNA: TGTGCCAGTAGTTCGGAGGGGTATACTGAAGCTTTCTTT
D gene: TRBD2; clone size: few; V gene: TRBV19; J gene: TRBJ2-3; CDR3 protein: CASMGGTSGITDTQYF; CDR3 DNA: TGTGCCAGTATGGGGGGGACTAGCGGAATCACAGATACGCAGTATTTT
D gene: .; clone size: many; V gene: TRBV7-2; J gene: TRBJ1-2; CDR3 protein: CASSFEQGRGYTF; CDR3 DNA: TGTGCCAGCAGCTTCGAACAGGGCCGTGGCTACACCTTC
D gene: TRBD1; clone size: many; V gene: TRBV12-3/TRBV12-4; J gene: TRBJ1-2; CDR3 protein: CASRPGGVNYGYTF; CDR3 DNA: TGTGCCAGCAGACCAGGGGGCGTTAACTATGGCTACACCTTC
D gene: .; clone size: .; V gene: TRBV6-2/TRBV6-3; J gene: TRBJ2-7; CDR3 protein: CASRSPAGYEQYF; CDR3 DNA: TGTGCCAGCAGGAGCCCGGCAGGCTACGAGCAGTACTTC
D gene: TRBD2; clone size: many; V gene: TRBV7-2; J gene: TRBJ2-5; CDR3 protein: CASSPSGGARETQYF; CDR3 DNA: TGTGCCAGCAGCCCTAGCGGGGGGGCCCGAGAGACCCAGTACTTC
D gene: .; clone size: many; V gene: TRBV7-2; J gene: TRBJ1-2; CDR3 protein: CASSLDLGPYGYTF; CDR3 DNA: TGTGCCAGCAGCTTGGATTTGGGGCCCTATGGCTACACCTTC
D gene: .; clone size: .; V gene: TRBV20-1; J gene: TRBJ1-2; CDR3 protein: CSARDGGHGYTF; CDR3 DNA: TGCAGTGCTAGAGATGGGGGGCACGGCTACACCTTC
D gene: .; clone size: many; V gene: TRBV7-2; J gene: TRBJ2-7; CDR3 protein: CASSLVSGGSYEQYF; CDR3 DNA: TGTGCCAGCAGCTTAGTATCGGGGGGCTCATACGAGCAGTACTTC
D gene: .; clone size: many; V gene: TRBV7-9; J gene: TRBJ1-2; CDR3 protein: CASSLFPDRSYGYTF; CDR3 DNA: TGTGCCAGCAGCTTATTCCCGGACAGATCCTATGGCTACACCTTC
D gene: .; clone size: .; V gene: TRBV2; J gene: TRBJ2-2; CDR3 protein: CASSPTRYRAGNTGELVF; CDR3 DNA: TGTGCCAGCAGTCCAACTCGTTACAGGGCCGGGAACACCGGGGAGCTGGTTTTT
D gene: .; clone size: many; V gene: TRBV7-2; J gene: TRBJ2-5; CDR3 protein: CASSFRPGTDGETQYF; CDR3 DNA: TGTGCCAGCAGCTTTCGTCCCGGGACTGATGGGGAGACCCAGTACTTC